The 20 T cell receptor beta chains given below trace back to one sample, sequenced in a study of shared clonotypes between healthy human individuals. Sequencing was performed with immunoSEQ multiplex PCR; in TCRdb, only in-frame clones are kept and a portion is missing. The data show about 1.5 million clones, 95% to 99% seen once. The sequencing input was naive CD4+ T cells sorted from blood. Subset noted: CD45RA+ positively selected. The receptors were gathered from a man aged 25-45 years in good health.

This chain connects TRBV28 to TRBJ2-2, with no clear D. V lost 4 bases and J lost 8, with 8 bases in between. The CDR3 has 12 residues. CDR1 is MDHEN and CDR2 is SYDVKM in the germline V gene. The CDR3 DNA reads TGTGCCAGCAGTTCCTATTCGGGGGAGCTGTTTTTT. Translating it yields CASSSYSGELFF.

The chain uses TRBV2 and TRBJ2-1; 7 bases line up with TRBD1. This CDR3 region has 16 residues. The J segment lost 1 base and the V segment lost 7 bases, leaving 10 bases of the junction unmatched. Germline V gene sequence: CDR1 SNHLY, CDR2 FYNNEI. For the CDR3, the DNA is TGTGCCAGCAACGCCAGACAGGGTGGATCCTACAATGAGCAGTTCTTC. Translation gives CASNARQGGSYNEQFF.

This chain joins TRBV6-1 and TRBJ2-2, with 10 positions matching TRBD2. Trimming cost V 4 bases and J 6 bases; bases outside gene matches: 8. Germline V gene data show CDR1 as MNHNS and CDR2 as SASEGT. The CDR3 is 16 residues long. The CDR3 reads CASSGLAGARAGELFF. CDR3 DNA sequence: TGTGCCAGCAGTGGCCTAGCGGGAGCTAGGGCCGGGGAGCTGTTTTTT.

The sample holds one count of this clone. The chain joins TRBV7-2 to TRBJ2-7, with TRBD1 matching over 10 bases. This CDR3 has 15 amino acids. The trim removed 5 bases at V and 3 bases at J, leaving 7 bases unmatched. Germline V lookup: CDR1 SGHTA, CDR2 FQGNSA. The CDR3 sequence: CASSPRRDRGYEQYF. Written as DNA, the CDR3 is TGTGCCAGCAGCCCACGAAGGGACAGGGGCTACGAGCAGTACTTC.

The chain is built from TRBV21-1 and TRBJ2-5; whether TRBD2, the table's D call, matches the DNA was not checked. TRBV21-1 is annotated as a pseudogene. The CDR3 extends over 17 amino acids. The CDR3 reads CASSKADRGVLQETQYF. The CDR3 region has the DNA TGTGCCAGCAGCAAAGCGGATCGGGGGGTCTTACAAGAGACCCAGTACTTC.

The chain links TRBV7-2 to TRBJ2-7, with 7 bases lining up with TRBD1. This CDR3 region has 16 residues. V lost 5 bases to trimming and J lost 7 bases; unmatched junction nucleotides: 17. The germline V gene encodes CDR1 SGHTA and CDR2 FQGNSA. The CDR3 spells CASSVRDSDPTWEQYF. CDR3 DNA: TGTGCCAGCAGCGTCAGGGACAGTGACCCTACGTGGGAGCAGTACTTC. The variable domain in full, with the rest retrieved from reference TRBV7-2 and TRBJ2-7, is GAGVSQSPSNKVTEKGKDVELRCDPISGHTALYWYRQSLGQGLEFLIYFQGNSAPDKSGLPSDRFSAERTGGSVSTLTIQRTQQEDSAVYLCASSVRDSDPTWEQYFGPGTRLTVT.

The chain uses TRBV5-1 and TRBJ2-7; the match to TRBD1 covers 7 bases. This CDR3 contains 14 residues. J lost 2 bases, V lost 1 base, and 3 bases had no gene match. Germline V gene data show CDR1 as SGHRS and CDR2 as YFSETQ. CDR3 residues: CASSLTDRPYEQYF. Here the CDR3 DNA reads TGCGCCAGCAGCTTGACGGACAGGCCCTACGAGCAGTACTTC.

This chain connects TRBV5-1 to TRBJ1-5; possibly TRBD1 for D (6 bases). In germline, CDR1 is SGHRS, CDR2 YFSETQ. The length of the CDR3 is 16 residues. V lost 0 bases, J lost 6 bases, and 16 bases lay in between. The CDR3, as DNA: TGCGCCAGCAGCTTGGAAGGACTCAGGGGCGGTCAGCCCCAGCATTTT. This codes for CASSLEGLRGGQPQHF.

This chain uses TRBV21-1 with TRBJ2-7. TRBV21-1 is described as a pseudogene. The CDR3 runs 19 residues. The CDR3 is CASSKEAGSGRVMSHEQYF. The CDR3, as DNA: TGTGCCAGCAGCAAAGAAGCAGGAAGTGGAAGGGTTATGAGCCACGAGCAGTACTTC.

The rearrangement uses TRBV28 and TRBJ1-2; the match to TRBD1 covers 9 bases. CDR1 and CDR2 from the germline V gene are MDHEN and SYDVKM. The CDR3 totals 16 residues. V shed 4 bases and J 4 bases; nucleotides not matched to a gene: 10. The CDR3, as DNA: TGTGCCAGCAGTTCGCCGGGACAGGGCCTTATCTATGGCTACACCTTC. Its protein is CASSSPGQGLIYGYTF.

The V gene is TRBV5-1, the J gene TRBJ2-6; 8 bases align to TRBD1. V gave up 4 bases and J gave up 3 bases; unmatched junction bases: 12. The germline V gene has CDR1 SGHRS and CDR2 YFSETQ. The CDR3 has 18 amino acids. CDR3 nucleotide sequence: TGCGCCAGCAGCCCGAGGCCAGGGGGCAGGGGTGGGGCCAACGTCCTGACTTTC. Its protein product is CASSPRPGGRGGANVLTF. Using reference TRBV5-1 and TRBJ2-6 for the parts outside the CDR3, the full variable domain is KAGVTQTPRYLIKTRGQQVTLSCSPISGHRSVSWYQQTPGQGLQFLFEYFSETQRNKGNFPGRFSGRQFSNSRSEMNVSTLELGDSALYLCASSPRPGGRGGANVLTFGAGSRLTVL.

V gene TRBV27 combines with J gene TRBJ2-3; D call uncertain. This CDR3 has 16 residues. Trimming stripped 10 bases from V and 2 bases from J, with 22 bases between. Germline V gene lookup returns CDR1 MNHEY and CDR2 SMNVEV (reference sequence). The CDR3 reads CATRRLVGSYTDTQYF. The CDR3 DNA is TGTGCCACCCGACGGTTGGTGGGGTCCTACACAGATACGCAGTATTTT.

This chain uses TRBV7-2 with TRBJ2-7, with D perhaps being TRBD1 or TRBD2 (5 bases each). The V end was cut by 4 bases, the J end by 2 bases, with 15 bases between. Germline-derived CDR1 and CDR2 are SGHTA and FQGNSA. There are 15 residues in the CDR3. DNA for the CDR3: TGTGCCAGCAGCTGGGGACGGGTCTTTGCCTACGAGCAGTACTTC. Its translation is CASSWGRVFAYEQYF.

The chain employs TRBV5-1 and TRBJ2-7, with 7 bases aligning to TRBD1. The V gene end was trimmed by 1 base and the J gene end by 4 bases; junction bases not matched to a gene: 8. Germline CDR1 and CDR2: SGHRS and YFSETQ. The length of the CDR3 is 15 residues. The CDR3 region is CASSLLGTAGYEQYF. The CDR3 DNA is TGCGCCAGCAGCTTGTTGGGGACAGCAGGATACGAGCAGTACTTC. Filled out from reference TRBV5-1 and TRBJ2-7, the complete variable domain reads KAGVTQTPRYLIKTRGQQVTLSCSPISGHRSVSWYQQTPGQGLQFLFEYFSETQRNKGNFPGRFSGRQFSNSRSEMNVSTLELGDSALYLCASSLLGTAGYEQYFGPGTRLTVT.

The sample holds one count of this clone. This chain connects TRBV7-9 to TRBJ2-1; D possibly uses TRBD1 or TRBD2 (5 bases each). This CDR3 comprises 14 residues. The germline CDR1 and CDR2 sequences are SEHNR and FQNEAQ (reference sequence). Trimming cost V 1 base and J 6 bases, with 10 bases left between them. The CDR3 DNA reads TGTGCCAGCAGCTTAGAGGGGCGGGTCAATGAGCAGTTCTTC. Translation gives CASSLEGRVNEQFF.

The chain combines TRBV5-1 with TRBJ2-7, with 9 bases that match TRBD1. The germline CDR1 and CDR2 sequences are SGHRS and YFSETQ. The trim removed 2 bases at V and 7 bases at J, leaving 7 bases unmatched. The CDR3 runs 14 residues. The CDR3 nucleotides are TGCGCCAGCAGCTTCCGGACAGGGGCCGTGGAGCAGTACTTC. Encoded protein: CASSFRTGAVEQYF.

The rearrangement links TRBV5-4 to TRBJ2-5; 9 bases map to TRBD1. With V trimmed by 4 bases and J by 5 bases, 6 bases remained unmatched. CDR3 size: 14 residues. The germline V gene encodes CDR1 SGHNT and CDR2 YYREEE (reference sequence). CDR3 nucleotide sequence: TGTGCCAGCAGCGGAGGGACAGGGTGGGAGACCCAGTACTTC. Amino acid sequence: CASSGGTGWETQYF.

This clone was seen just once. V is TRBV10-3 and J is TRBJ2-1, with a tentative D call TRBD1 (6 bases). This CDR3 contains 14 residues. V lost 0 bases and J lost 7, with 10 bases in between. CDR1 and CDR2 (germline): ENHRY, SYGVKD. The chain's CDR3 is CAISESAGVNEQFF. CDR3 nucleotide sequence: TGTGCCATCAGTGAGTCGGCAGGGGTGAATGAGCAGTTCTTC.

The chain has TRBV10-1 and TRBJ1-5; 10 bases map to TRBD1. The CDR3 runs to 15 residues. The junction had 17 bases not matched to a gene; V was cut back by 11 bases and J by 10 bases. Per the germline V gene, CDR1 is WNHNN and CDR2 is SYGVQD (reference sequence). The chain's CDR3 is CACNPGQGLKGPQHF. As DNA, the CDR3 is TGCGCCTGTAACCCGGGACAGGGGCTGAAAGGACCCCAGCATTTT.

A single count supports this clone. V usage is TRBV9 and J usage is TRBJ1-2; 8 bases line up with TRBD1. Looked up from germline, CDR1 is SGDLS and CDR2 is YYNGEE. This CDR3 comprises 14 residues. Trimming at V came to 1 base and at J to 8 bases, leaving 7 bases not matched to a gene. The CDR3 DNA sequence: TGTGCCAGCAGCGTATCTGGACAGGGCAGAGGCTACACCTTC. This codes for CASSVSGQGRGYTF.